This T cell receptor (beta chain) came from a study of tumor-infiltrating lymphocytes in oesophageal squamous cell carcinoma. TCRdb used MiXCR to reprocess the PCR reads, holding one entry per CDR3 protein. Among about 10,000 distinct CDR3 sequences, around three fifths were seen once, and the ten largest hold 33%. The V end lost 3 bases, the J end lost 0 bases, and 10 bases lay between the germline ends. Germline V CDR1 and CDR2: KGHSH, LQKENI. The CDR3 extends over 15 amino acids. The V gene is TRBV18, the J gene TRBJ2-3, with no clear D. This clonotype originated in a male donor with esophageal squamous cell carcinoma. The sequencing input was esophageal tumor tissue. CDR3 region: CASSPAYFSTDTQYF. CDR3 in DNA: TGTGCCAGCTCACCCGCCTACTTTAGCACAGATACGCAGTATTTT.